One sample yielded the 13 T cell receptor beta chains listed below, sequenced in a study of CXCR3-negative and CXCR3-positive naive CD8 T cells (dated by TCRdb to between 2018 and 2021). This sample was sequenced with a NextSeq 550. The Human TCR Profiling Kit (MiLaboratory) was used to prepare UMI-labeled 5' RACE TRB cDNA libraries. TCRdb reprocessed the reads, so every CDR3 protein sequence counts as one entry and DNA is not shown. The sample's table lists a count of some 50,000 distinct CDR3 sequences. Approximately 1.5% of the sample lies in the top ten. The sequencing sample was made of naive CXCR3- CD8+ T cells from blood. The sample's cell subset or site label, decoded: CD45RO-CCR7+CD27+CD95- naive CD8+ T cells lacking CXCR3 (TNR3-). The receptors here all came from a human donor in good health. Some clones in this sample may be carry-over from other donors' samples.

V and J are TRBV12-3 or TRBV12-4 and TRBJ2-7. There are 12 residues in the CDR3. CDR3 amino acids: CASSLSPYEQYF.

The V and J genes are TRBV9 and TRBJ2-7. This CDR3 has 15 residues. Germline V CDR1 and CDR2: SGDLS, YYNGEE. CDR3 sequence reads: CASSVGTASDDEQYF.

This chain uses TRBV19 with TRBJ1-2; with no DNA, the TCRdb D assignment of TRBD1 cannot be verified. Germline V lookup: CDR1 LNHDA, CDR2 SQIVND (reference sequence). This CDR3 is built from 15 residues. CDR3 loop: CASSLKGVASYGYTF.

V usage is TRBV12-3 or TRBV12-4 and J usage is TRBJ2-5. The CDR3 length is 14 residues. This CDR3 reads CASSLISSGETQYF.

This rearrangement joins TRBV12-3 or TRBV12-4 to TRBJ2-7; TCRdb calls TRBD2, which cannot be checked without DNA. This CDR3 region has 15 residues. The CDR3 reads CASSTLAGNSYEQYF.

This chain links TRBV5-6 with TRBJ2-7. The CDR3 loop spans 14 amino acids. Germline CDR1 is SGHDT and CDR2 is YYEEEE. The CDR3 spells CASSLGLRTYEQYF.

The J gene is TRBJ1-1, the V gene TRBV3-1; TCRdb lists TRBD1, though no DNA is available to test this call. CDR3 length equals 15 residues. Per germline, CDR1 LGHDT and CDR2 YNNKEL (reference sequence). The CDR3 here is CASSQQSDTGVEAFF.

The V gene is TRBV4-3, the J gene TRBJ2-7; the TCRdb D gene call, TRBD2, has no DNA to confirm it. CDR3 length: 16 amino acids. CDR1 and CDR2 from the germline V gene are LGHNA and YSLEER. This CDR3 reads CASSLERDSAVYEQYF.

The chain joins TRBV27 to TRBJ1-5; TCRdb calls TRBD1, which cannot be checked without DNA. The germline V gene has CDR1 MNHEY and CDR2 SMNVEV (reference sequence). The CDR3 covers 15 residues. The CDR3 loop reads CASSLRGGINQPQHF.

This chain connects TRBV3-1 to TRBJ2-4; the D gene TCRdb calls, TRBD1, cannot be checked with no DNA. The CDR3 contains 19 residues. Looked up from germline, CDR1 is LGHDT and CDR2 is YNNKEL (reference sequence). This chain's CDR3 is CASSQVGPSQGGHLNIQYF.

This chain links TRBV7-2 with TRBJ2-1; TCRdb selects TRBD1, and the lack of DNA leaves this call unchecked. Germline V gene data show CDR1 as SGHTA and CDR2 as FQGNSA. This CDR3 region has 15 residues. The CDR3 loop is CASSPPPGRHNEQFF.

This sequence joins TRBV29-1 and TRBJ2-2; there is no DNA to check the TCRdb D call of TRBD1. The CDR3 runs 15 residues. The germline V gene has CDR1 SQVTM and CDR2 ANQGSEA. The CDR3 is CSAWTGRANTGELFF.

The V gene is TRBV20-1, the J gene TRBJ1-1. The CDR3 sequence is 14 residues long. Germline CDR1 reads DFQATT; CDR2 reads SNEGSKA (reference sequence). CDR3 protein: CSASTYGPRTEAFF.